This T cell receptor (beta chain) was recorded in a study of Ad26.COV2.S vaccination and SARS-CoV-2 variants. Overall study context: Participant was drawn from the COV1001 Ad26.COV2.S trial arm. Ad26.COV2.S shots went into the muscle once or twice, 56 days apart.

Trimming left V 1 base short and J 6 bases short, with 9 bases between. CDR1 LGHDT and CDR2 YNNKEL come from the germline V gene (reference sequence). This CDR3 region has 13 residues. A note on this clone: Its antigen is as yet unknown.

Noted treatment: around 19 received Ad26.COV2.S at low or high dose, single or two shots; about 5 received placebo; per-sample allocation not given. After the first vaccine or placebo injection, samples were drawn on day 63. Libraries were prepared by immunoSEQ multiplex PCR; TCRdb keeps only in-frame clonotypes and omits some of them. The table records roughly 380,000 clones, 88% of them present only once. Overall study results and limits: Vaccine recipients posted higher spike-specific TCR breadth than their placebo counterparts.

The sample consisted of peripheral blood, taken in a trial of Ad26.COV2.S vaccine versus placebo. The chain combines TRBV3-1 (or the pseudogene TRBV3-2) with TRBJ1-2, with D possibly matching TRBD1 (6 bases). This receptor was identified in a person aged 18-65 years who received the Ad26.COV2.S COVID-19 vaccine or a placebo. The CDR3 here is CASSQVQGHGYTF. As DNA, the CDR3 is TGTGCCAGCAGCCAAGTTCAGGGGCATGGCTACACCTTC.